This entry lists 21 T cell receptor beta chains sequenced from one sample in a study of T cells expressing NK-cell markers. TCRdb re-called the 5' RACE reads, yielding one record per CDR3 amino acid sequence without DNA. Recorded for this sample: 450,000 to 600,000 distinct CDR3 sequences. The sample was blood T cells: a sorted CD56 or NKG2C T cell subset, CD4+ or CD8+ T cells, or bulk PBMC T cells (not recorded which). These receptors all stem from a man between 18 and 29 years old in good health.

The chain is built from TRBV5-1 and TRBJ2-2. This CDR3 region has 14 residues. CDR1 is SGHRS, CDR2 YFSETQ, per germline. The CDR3 here is CASSLLPNTGELFF.

The CDR3 loop reads CASSRIPEETQYF. The rearrangement links TRBV4-2 to TRBJ2-5; the TCRdb call, TRBD1, lacks DNA for checking. This CDR3 contains 13 residues. Germline V lookup: CDR1 LGHNA, CDR2 YNFKEQ.

The gene calls are TRBV20-1 and TRBJ2-3; TCRdb reports TRBD2, a call that lacks DNA to check it against. Germline V CDR1 and CDR2: DFQATT, SNEGSKA (reference sequence). This CDR3 region has 15 residues. This CDR3 reads CSASTGTGATDTQYF.

The CDR3 loop reads CASTTTGVGNQPQHF. This chain links TRBV6-5 with TRBJ1-5; TCRdb calls TRBD1, which cannot be checked without DNA. This CDR3 is built from 15 residues. CDR1 and CDR2 from the germline V gene are MNHEY and SVGAGI.

The chain links TRBV19 to TRBJ2-4; TCRdb's D call of TRBD2 is untestable without DNA. The CDR3 loop spans 15 amino acids. Germline V gene lookup returns CDR1 LNHDA and CDR2 SQIVND (reference sequence). The CDR3 protein is CASSTPGSGSHIQYF.

The genes are TRBV5-4 and TRBJ1-6; there is no DNA to check the TCRdb D call of TRBD1. CDR1 and CDR2 from the germline V gene are SGHNT and YYREEE (reference sequence). This CDR3 has 14 amino acids. The CDR3 sequence: CASSGPGGSSPLHF.

Here the CDR3 reads CASSYRRPGSNQPQHF. The chain has TRBV6-2 or TRBV6-3 and TRBJ1-5; TCRdb names TRBD1, which stays unverified in the absence of DNA. Germline V gene lookup returns CDR1 MNHEY and CDR2 SVGEGT. This CDR3 contains 16 residues.

The chain links TRBV9 to TRBJ2-2; TCRdb names TRBD1, which stays unverified in the absence of DNA. The CDR3 covers 15 residues. CDR1 and CDR2 from the germline V gene are SGDLS and YYNGEE. The CDR3 spells CASSASQGATGELFF.

The V and J genes are TRBV28 and TRBJ2-7; without DNA, the TCRdb call of TRBD2 cannot be checked. Germline V gives CDR1 MDHEN, CDR2 SYDVKM. CDR3 size: 15 residues. The CDR3 loop reads CASIPLAGGLHEQYF.

This chain links TRBV29-1 with TRBJ2-2; lacking DNA, the TRBD1 call made by TCRdb goes unchecked. This CDR3 has 14 residues. CDR1 and CDR2 from the germline V gene are SQVTM and ANQGSEA. The chain's CDR3 is CSVALQGVTGELFF.

This sequence joins TRBV18 and TRBJ2-1; lacking DNA, the TRBD1 call made by TCRdb goes unchecked. The CDR3 is 15 residues long. Germline-derived CDR1 and CDR2 are KGHSH and LQKENI. The CDR3 loop is CASSPFGGTVNEQFF.

This chain connects TRBV12-3 or TRBV12-4 to TRBJ1-1; with no DNA, the TCRdb D assignment of TRBD1 cannot be verified. The CDR3 length is 13 residues. The CDR3 sequence is CASSTPSPTEAFF.

This chain connects TRBV3-1 to TRBJ1-1. Germline lookup yields CDR1 LGHDT and CDR2 YNNKEL (reference sequence). This CDR3 has 11 amino acids. CDR3 amino acids: CASRADTEAFF.

This chain's CDR3 is CASSLISSGPRYNEQFF. This sequence joins TRBV7-3 and TRBJ2-1; TCRdb's D call, TRBD2, is unchecked because there is no DNA. The CDR3 contains 17 residues. The germline gives CDR1 SGHTA, CDR2 FQGTGA.

The gene calls are TRBV10-3 and TRBJ2-2; the TCRdb D gene call, TRBD2, has no DNA to confirm it. Germline assignment: CDR1 ENHRY and CDR2 SYGVKD. CDR3 length: 14 amino acids. This CDR3 is CAISGLMGAGELFF.

The chain uses TRBV24-1 and TRBJ2-2; the TCRdb call, TRBD2, lacks DNA for checking. This CDR3 comprises 15 residues. Germline loops: CDR1 KGHDR, CDR2 SFDVKD. The CDR3 sequence: CATSRPGLAPGELFF.

The chain has TRBV29-1 and TRBJ2-2; TCRdb selects TRBD2, and the lack of DNA leaves this call unchecked. Germline V gene data show CDR1 as SQVTM and CDR2 as ANQGSEA. The CDR3 runs 14 residues. The CDR3 region is CSASGGQNTGELFF.

The CDR3 protein is CASRRATSGNTIYF. The chain couples TRBV6-1 to TRBJ1-3. The germline CDR1 and CDR2 sequences are MNHNS and SASEGT. This CDR3 spans 14 amino acids.

The chain carries TRBV2 and TRBJ1-5. Germline loops: CDR1 SNHLY, CDR2 FYNNEI. This CDR3 spans 14 amino acids. The CDR3 loop reads CASSEAQRNQPQHF.

The rearrangement links TRBV4-3 to TRBJ2-3; no DNA is available, so the TRBD1 call from TCRdb remains unchecked. The CDR3 length is 18 residues. Germline V gene lookup returns CDR1 LGHNA and CDR2 YSLEER. CDR3 loop: CASSQLTTTGDSTDTQYF.

The J gene is TRBJ1-5, the V gene TRBV12-3 or TRBV12-4; TCRdb names TRBD1, which stays unverified in the absence of DNA. This CDR3 has 16 amino acids. CDR3 in amino acids: CASSLPLHRGNQPQHF.